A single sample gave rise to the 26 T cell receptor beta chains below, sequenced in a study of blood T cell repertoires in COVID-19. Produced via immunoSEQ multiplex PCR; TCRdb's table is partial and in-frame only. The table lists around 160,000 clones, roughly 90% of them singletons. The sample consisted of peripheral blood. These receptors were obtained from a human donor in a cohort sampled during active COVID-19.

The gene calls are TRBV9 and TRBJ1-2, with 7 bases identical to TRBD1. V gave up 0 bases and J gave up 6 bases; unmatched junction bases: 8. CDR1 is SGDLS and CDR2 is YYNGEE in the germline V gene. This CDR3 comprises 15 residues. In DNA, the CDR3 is TGTGCCAGCAGCGTAGACGGTTGGGGACAGCATGGCTACACCTTC. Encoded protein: CASSVDGWGQHGYTF.

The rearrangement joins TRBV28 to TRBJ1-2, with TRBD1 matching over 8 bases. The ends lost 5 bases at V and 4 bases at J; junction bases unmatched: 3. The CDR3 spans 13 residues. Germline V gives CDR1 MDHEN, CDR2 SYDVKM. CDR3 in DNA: TGTGCCAGCAGTCCACAGGGGGGCTATGGCTACACCTTC. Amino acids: CASSPQGGYGYTF.

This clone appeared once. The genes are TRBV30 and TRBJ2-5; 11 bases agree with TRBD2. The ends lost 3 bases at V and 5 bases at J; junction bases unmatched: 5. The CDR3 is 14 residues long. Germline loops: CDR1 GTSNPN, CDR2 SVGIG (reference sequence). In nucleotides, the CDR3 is TGTGCCTGGAGACTAGCGGGAGCTGGGGAGACCCAGTACTTC. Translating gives CAWRLAGAGETQYF.

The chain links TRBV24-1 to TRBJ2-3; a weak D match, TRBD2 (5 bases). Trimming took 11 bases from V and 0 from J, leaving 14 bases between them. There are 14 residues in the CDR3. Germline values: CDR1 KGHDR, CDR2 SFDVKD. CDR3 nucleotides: TGTGCCATCTCACGGGGTCAGAGCACAGATACGCAGTATTTT. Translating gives CAISRGQSTDTQYF.

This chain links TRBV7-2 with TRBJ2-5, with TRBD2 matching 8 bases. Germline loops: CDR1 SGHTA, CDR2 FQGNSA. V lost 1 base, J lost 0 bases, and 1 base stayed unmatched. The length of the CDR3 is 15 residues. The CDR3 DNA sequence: TGTGCCAGCAGCTTAGGTAGCGGGAACCAAGAGACCCAGTACTTC. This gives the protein CASSLGSGNQETQYF.

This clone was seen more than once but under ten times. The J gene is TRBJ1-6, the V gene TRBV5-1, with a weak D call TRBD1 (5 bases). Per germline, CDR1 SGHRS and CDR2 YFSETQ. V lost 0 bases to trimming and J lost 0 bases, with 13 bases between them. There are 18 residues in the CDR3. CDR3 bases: TGCGCCAGCAGCTTGGTGGGGCTGGGGCGCTCCTATAATTCACCCCTCCACTTT. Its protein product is CASSLVGLGRSYNSPLHF.

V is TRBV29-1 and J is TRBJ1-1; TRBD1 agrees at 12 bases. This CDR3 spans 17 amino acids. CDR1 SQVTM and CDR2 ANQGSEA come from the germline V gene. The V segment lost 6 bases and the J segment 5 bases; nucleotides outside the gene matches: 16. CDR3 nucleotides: TGCAGCGTCCTTTCTCGGGACAGGGGGCCAGTCGGGACTGAAGCTTTCTTT. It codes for CSVLSRDRGPVGTEAFF.

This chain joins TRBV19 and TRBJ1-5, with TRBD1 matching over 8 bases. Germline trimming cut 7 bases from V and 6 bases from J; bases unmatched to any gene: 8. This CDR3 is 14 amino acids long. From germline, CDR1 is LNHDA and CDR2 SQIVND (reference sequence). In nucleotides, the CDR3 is TGTGCCAGTATAGGGCAGGGGGCACTTCAGCCCCAGCATTTT. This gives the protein CASIGQGALQPQHF.

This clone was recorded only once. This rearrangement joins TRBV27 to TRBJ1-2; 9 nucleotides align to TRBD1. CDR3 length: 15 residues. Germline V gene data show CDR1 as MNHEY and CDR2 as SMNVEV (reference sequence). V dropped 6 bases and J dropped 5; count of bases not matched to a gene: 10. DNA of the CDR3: TGTGCCAGCAGCTGGGGCGGGACAGGGCCTTATGGCTACACCTTC. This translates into CASSWGGTGPYGYTF.

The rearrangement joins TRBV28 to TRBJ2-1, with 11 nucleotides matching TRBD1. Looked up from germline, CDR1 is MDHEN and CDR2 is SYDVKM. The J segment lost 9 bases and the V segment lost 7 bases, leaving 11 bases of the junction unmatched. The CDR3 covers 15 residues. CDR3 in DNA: TGTGCCAGCACGGGGGCAGGGACAGGGGGAACTGAGCAGTTCTTC. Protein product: CASTGAGTGGTEQFF.

CDR3 protein: CASGAGQGFYGYTF. CDR3 coding DNA: TGTGCCAGCGGAGCGGGACAGGGGTTCTATGGCTACACCTTC. The V gene is TRBV14, the J gene TRBJ1-2, with 10 bases fitting TRBD1. Germline V gene data show CDR1 as SGHDN and CDR2 as FVKESK. CDR3 length: 14 amino acids. V gave up 8 bases and J gave up 4 bases; unmatched junction bases: 7.

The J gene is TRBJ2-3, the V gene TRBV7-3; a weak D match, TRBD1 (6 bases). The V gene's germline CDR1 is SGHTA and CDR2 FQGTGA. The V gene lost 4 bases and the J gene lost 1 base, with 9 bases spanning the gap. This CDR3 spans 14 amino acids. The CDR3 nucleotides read TGTGCCAGCAGCTCCCGACAGGGCACAGATACGCAGTATTTT. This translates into CASSSRQGTDTQYF.

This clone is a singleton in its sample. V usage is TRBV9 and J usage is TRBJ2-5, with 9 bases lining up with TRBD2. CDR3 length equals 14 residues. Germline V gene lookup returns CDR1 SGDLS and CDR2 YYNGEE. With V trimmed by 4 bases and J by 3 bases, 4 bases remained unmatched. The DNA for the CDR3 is TGTGCCAGCAGCTCAGTAGCGGGGGAAGAGACCCAGTACTTC. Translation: CASSSVAGEETQYF.

In DNA, the CDR3 is TGTGCCAGCAGCTTATCGGGACTAGCGGGGGCCTTCAATGAGCAGTTCTTC. Translated, it gives CASSLSGLAGAFNEQFF. This sequence joins TRBV7-3 and TRBJ2-1, with 14 bases that match TRBD2. Trimming took 2 bases from V and 6 from J; bases not matched to a gene: 6. The CDR3 has 17 amino acids. Germline V gene sequence: CDR1 SGHTA, CDR2 FQGTGA.

The CDR3 protein is CASSPRTLGLAGTTGELFF. CDR3 in DNA: TGTGCCAGCTCACCAAGAACCCTTGGGCTAGCGGGGACCACCGGGGAGCTGTTTTTT. J is TRBJ2-2 and V is TRBV18; 9 nucleotides agree with TRBD2. V dropped 2 bases and J dropped 4; count of bases not matched to a gene: 14. CDR1 and CDR2 from the germline V gene are KGHSH and LQKENI. This CDR3 has 19 residues. The variable domain in full, completed from reference TRBV18 and TRBJ2-2, reads NAGVMQNPRHLVRRRGQEARLRCSPMKGHSHVYWYRQLPEEGLKFMVYLQKENIIDESGMPKERFSAEFPKEGPSILRIQQVVRGDSAAYFCASSPRTLGLAGTTGELFFGEGSRLTVL.

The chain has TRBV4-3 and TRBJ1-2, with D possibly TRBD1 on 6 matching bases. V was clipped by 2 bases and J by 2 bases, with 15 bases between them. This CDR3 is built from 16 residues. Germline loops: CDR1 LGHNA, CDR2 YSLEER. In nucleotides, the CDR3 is TGCGCCAGCAGCCAAACGGCAGGGGTCCTCAACTATGGCTACACCTTC. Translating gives CASSQTAGVLNYGYTF.

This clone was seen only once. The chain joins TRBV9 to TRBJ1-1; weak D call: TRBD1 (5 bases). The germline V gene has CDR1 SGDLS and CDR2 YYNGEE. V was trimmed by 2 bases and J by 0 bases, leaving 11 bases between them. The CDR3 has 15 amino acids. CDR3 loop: CASSVSGRLNTEAFF. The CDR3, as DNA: TGTGCCAGCAGCGTGTCAGGGCGATTGAACACTGAAGCTTTCTTT.

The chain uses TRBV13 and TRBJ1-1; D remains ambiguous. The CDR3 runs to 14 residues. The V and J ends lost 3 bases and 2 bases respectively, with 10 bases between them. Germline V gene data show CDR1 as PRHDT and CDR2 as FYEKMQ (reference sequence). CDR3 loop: CASSFRGVNTEAFF. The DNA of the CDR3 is TGTGCCAGCAGCTTTCGGGGTGTAAACACTGAAGCTTTCTTT.

The CDR3 bases are TGTGCCAGTGGGCAAGCTGCCCAAGAGACCCAGTACTTC. Encoded protein: CASGQAAQETQYF. This rearrangement joins TRBV19 to TRBJ2-5; D is uncertain. This CDR3 has 13 amino acids. The V gene's germline CDR1 is LNHDA and CDR2 SQIVND (reference sequence). Between the trimmed V and J ends, which lost 8 bases and 1 base, there was a span of 11 bases.

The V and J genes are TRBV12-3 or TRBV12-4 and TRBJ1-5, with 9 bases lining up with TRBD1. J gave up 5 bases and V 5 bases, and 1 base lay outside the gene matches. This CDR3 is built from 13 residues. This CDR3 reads CASSGTGYQPQHF. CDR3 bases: TGTGCCAGCAGTGGGACAGGGTATCAGCCCCAGCATTTT.

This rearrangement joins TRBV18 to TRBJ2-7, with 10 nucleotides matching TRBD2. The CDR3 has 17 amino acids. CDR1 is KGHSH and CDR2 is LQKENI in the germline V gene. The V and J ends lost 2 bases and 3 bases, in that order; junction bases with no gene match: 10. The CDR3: CASSPSFSGTSDYEQYF. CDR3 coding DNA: TGTGCCAGCTCACCAAGCTTCTCCGGGACTAGCGACTACGAGCAGTACTTC.

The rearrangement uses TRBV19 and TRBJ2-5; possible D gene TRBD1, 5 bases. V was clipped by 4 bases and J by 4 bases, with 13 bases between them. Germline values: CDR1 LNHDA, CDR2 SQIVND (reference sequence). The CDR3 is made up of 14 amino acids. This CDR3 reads CASSKGPATETQYF. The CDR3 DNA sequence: TGTGCCAGTAGTAAGGGGCCAGCCACAGAGACCCAGTACTTC.

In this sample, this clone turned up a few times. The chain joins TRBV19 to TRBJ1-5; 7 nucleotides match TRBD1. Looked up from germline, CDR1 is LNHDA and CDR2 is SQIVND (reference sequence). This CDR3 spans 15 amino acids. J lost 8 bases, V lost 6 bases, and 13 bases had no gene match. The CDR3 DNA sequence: TGTGCCAGTAGCACCCTCGGGCAGGGGGATAAGCCCCAGCATTTT. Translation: CASSTLGQGDKPQHF.

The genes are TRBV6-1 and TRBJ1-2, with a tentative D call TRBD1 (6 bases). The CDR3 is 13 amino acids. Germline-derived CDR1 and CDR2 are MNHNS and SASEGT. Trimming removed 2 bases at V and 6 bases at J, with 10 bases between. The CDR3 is CASSELGADGYTF. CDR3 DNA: TGTGCCAGCAGTGAACTGGGGGCAGATGGCTACACCTTC.

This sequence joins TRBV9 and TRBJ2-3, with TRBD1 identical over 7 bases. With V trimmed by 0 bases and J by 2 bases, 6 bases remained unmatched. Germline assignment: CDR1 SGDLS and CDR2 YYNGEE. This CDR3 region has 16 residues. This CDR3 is CASSVGTGHSTDTQYF. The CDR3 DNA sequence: TGTGCCAGCAGCGTAGGGACAGGCCATTCCACAGATACGCAGTATTTT.

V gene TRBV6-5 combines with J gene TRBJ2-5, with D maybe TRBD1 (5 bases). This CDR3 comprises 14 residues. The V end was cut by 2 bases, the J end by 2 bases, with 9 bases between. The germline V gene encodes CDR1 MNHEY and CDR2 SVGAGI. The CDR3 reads CASSYGAEQETQYF. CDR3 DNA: TGTGCCAGCAGTTACGGGGCGGAGCAAGAGACCCAGTACTTC.